The clone carrying this TCR beta chain was recorded only once. This entry comes from a study of blood T cell repertoires in COVID-19. Study as a whole: From the United States, Italy and Spain came samples of acute and convalescent COVID-19. PBMCs, B-cell-depleted T cells, or T cells were the source of the cDNA or gDNA that made up the material.

Authors' analysis steps: It was from reference gene primer amplification that nucleated cell counts were estimated. Using immunoSEQ multiplex PCR, the repertoire was profiled, and TCRdb retains in-frame clones only, with some absent. V, J and clone size are those of that table, while D and trimming were read from the DNA. The sample lists 300,000 to 400,000 clones; around 87% were seen once. V trimming: 3 bases; J trimming: 4 bases; junction bases outside the gene matches: 5. The CDR3 runs 15 residues. Looked up from germline, CDR1 is LNHDA and CDR2 is SQIVND (reference sequence). The sequenced material came from peripheral blood. The TCR was taken from a human donor in a cohort sampled during active COVID-19. J is TRBJ2-7 and V is TRBV19; 11 bases are a match to TRBD2. DNA of the CDR3: TGTGCCAGTAGTATCGGGACTAGCGGAAGATACGAGCAGTACTTC. It is translated as CASSIGTSGRYEQYF.